The present T cell receptor (beta chain) was sequenced within a study of blood T cell repertoires in COVID-19. Overall study: Researchers got acute and convalescent COVID-19 samples from the United States, Italy and Spain. Sources were T cells, B-cell-depleted T cells, or PBMCs; the material itself was cDNA or gDNA.

Authors' data handling: For nucleated cells, counts were estimated from reference gene primer amplification. The data were produced by immunoSEQ multiplex PCR, yet TCRdb's version contains in-frame clones alone and is incomplete. Clone size and V and J calls were adopted from that table, with D and trimming inferred from the DNA. The profile shows around 93,000 clones, roughly 80% of them singletons. Germline lookup yields CDR1 SGHDT and CDR2 YYEEEE. This CDR3 is built from 15 residues. The V and J ends lost 1 base and 5 bases respectively, with 15 bases between them. The receptor comes from a man older than 75 with acute or convalescent COVID-19. V gene TRBV5-6 combines with J gene TRBJ2-5, with a possible D match to TRBD1 (6 bases). Source material: peripheral blood. The CDR3 sequence: CASSLRAGVVETQYF. CDR3 in DNA: TGTGCCAGCAGCTTGCGGGCAGGGGTTGTGGAGACCCAGTACTTC.